The 27 T cell receptor beta chains listed next were all sequenced from one sample in a study of identical twins. TCRdb reprocessed the 5' RACE reads with MiXCR, giving one entry per CDR3 protein. Counted here are about 340,000 distinct CDR3 sequences, approximately 13% occurring once; the ten biggest clones make up 7.2%. The same sample was also studied in work on yellow fever vaccine responses in identical twins.

The material sequenced was CD8+ T cells sorted from blood. These receptors were taken from a woman under 30 in good health.

This clonotype was counted at least ten times. The V call is TRBV11-2, the J call TRBJ2-2; 7 nucleotides agree with TRBD2. Unmatched junction bases numbered 14, after V lost 5 bases and J lost 5 bases. The CDR3 has 17 residues. CDR1 and CDR2 from the germline V gene are SGHAT and FQNNGV. As DNA, the CDR3 is TGTGCCAGCAGCCAAAGAGTGGCGGGAGACTCTACCGGGGAGCTGTTTTTT. This sequence encodes CASSQRVAGDSTGELFF.

This clonotype was seen a few times. V and J are TRBV25-1 and TRBJ2-5; D possibly corresponds to TRBD1 (6 bases). The CDR3 sequence is 13 residues long. V gave up 5 bases and J gave up 2 bases, with 9 bases separating them. Germline CDR1 and CDR2: MGHDK and SYGVNS. CDR3 amino acids: CASSNRAQETQYF. CDR3 nucleotides: TGTGCCAGCAGTAACAGGGCGCAAGAGACCCAGTACTTC. The whole variable domain, remainder taken from reference TRBV25-1 and TRBJ2-5, is EADIYQTPRYLVIGTGKKITLECSQTMGHDKMYWYQQDPGMELHLIHYSYGVNSTEKGDLSSESTVSRIRTEHFPLTLESARPSHTSQYLCASSNRAQETQYFGPGTRLLVL.

The chain joins TRBV2 to TRBJ2-2; D unresolved. V lost 10 bases, J lost 0 bases, and 15 bases lay in between. CDR3 size: 15 residues. Germline CDR1 reads SNHLY; CDR2 reads FYNNEI. The CDR3 is CATLVRKANTGELFF. CDR3 sequence (DNA): TGTGCCACCCTGGTGAGAAAAGCGAACACCGGGGAGCTGTTTTTT.

This clonotype showed up many times. V gene TRBV29-1 combines with J gene TRBJ2-7; TRBD1 matches 8 bases. In germline, CDR1 is SQVTM, CDR2 ANQGSEA. There are 12 residues in the CDR3. Trimming took 6 bases from V and 5 from J; bases not matched to a gene: 6. The CDR3 DNA sequence: TGCAGCGTATCACAGGGGGAGAACGAGCAGTACTTC. This codes for CSVSQGENEQYF.

This clonotype was detected a few times. This chain uses TRBV2 with TRBJ2-3; D perhaps matches TRBD2 (6 bases). CDR3 length: 15 amino acids. The germline V gene encodes CDR1 SNHLY and CDR2 FYNNEI. Trimming removed 0 bases from V and 2 bases from J, with 9 bases in between. CDR3 DNA sequence: TGTGCCAGCAGTGAAGCGGGGGGATTCACAGATACGCAGTATTTT. Amino acid sequence: CASSEAGGFTDTQYF.

The DNA for the CDR3 is TGCGCCAGCAGCTTGGCTCTAGCGGGGGGGTCAGATACGCAGTATTTT. It encodes CASSLALAGGSDTQYF. This chain joins TRBV5-1 and TRBJ2-3, with TRBD2 matching over 12 bases. The junction had 3 bases not matched to a gene; V was cut back by 0 bases and J by 4 bases. In germline, CDR1 is SGHRS, CDR2 YFSETQ. CDR3 length equals 16 residues.

The chain joins TRBV7-9 to TRBJ2-1; no clear D. V lost 5 bases and J lost 9, with 11 bases in between. This CDR3 has 12 amino acids. The germline V gene encodes CDR1 SEHNR and CDR2 FQNEAQ (reference sequence). CDR3 region: CASSPLPAEQFF. Here the CDR3 DNA reads TGTGCCAGCAGCCCCCTACCGGCTGAGCAGTTCTTC. The complete variable domain, with remaining parts taken from reference TRBV7-9 and TRBJ2-1, reads DTGVSQNPRHKITKRGQNVTFRCDPISEHNRLYWYRQTLGQGPEFLTYFQNEAQLEKSRLLSDRFSAERPKGSFSTLEIQRTEQGDSAMYLCASSPLPAEQFFGPGTRLTVL.

This clonotype has a count of ten or more. The chain employs TRBV7-6 and TRBJ2-7; no clear D gene. Germline V gives CDR1 SGHVS, CDR2 FNYEAQ. Trimming cost V 1 base and J 5 bases, with 12 bases left between them. The CDR3 has 14 residues. Here the CDR3 reads CASSLGSRSDEQYF. The CDR3 nucleotides read TGTGCCAGCAGCTTAGGTTCTAGGTCTGACGAGCAGTACTTC.

This clonotype appeared many times. The V call is TRBV12-3 or TRBV12-4, the J call TRBJ1-1; D is uncertain. This CDR3 comprises 14 residues. Trimming took 3 bases from V and 4 from J, leaving 12 bases between them. CDR3 residues: CASSLNGISTEAFF. CDR3 in DNA: TGTGCCAGCAGTTTGAATGGGATCAGCACTGAAGCTTTCTTT.

The chain joins TRBV4-1 to TRBJ1-1; D might be TRBD1 (6 bases). The V end lost 2 bases, the J end lost 2 bases, and 12 bases lay between the germline ends. The germline gives CDR1 MGHRA, CDR2 YSYEKL. There are 15 residues in the CDR3. CDR3 in DNA: TGCGCCAGCAGCCAACACTCGGGGGGCAACACTGAAGCTTTCTTT. It codes for CASSQHSGGNTEAFF.

This clonotype was detected a few times. The chain joins TRBV11-1 to TRBJ2-1; 15 bases match TRBD2. Trimming at V came to 3 bases and at J to 8 bases, leaving 14 bases not matched to a gene. This CDR3 has 19 amino acids. Looked up from germline, CDR1 is SGHAT and CDR2 is FQDESV (reference sequence). The CDR3 sequence is CASSFTSPGTSGRFDEQFF. CDR3 DNA: TGTGCCAGCAGCTTCACTTCCCCGGGGACTAGCGGGAGGTTCGATGAGCAGTTCTTC.

The gene calls are TRBV5-1 and TRBJ2-3; 9 bases line up with TRBD2. The CDR3 sequence is 17 residues long. The germline CDR1 and CDR2 sequences are SGHRS and YFSETQ. Trimming removed 0 bases from V and 4 bases from J; junction bases left unmatched: 9. The CDR3 loop is CASSLALAGPRADTQYF. The CDR3 coding sequence is TGCGCCAGCAGCTTGGCTCTAGCGGGGCCTAGGGCAGATACGCAGTATTTT.

This clonotype appeared a few times. V usage is TRBV10-3 and J usage is TRBJ2-7, with 7 nucleotides matching TRBD1. J lost 2 bases, V lost 3 bases, and 7 bases had no gene match. The CDR3 sequence is 15 residues long. Germline V gene sequence: CDR1 ENHRY, CDR2 SYGVKD. CDR3 sequence (DNA): TGTGCCATCAGTGAAGAAGGGGGCCCCACCTACGAGCAGTACTTC. It translates to CAISEEGGPTYEQYF.

The CDR3 DNA reads TGCAGTGCGATAGCGGGGGGCATGAGCACAGATACGCAGTATTTT. It is translated as CSAIAGGMSTDTQYF. The gene calls are TRBV20-1 and TRBJ2-3; 10 bases agree with TRBD2. Trimming removed 6 bases from V and 0 bases from J; junction bases left unmatched: 6. The length of the CDR3 is 15 residues. Germline lookup yields CDR1 DFQATT and CDR2 SNEGSKA (reference sequence).

J is TRBJ1-2 and V is TRBV11-1, with unresolved D. The CDR3 is 11 amino acids. V was cut by 0 bases and J by 8 bases, with 4 bases left in between. In germline, CDR1 is SGHAT, CDR2 FQDESV (reference sequence). Here the CDR3 DNA reads TGTGCCAGCAGCTTAGCCCCAGGCTACACCTTC. It is translated as CASSLAPGYTF. Complete variable domain (other parts from reference TRBV11-1 and TRBJ1-2): EAEVAQSPRYKITEKSQAVAFWCDPISGHATLYWYRQILGQGPELLVQFQDESVVDDSQLPKDRFSAERLKGVDSTLKIQPAELGDSAMYLCASSLAPGYTFGSGTRLTVV.

This clonotype was detected a few times. The CDR3 reads CASIGTVGDTQYF. In DNA form, the CDR3 reads TGTGCCAGCATCGGGACTGTGGGAGATACGCAGTATTTT. The chain uses TRBV27 and TRBJ2-3, with D possibly being TRBD2 (6 bases). Trimming stripped 7 bases from V and 5 bases from J, with 13 bases between. This CDR3 is 13 amino acids long. Germline V gene data show CDR1 as MNHEY and CDR2 as SMNVEV (reference sequence).

This clonotype was counted between two and nine times. The chain carries TRBV2 and TRBJ2-5; 10 bases match TRBD2. The CDR3 runs to 12 residues. With V trimmed by 8 bases and J by 5 bases, 2 bases remained unmatched. Germline CDR1 is SNHLY and CDR2 is FYNNEI. CDR3 nucleotides: TGTGCCAGCCCGGGACTAGCGGAGACCCAGTACTTC. It encodes CASPGLAETQYF.

The chain recombines TRBV6-2 or TRBV6-3 with TRBJ2-7; D is tentatively TRBD1 or TRBD2 (5 bases each). Germline V lookup: CDR1 MNHEY, CDR2 SVGEGT. The CDR3 is 13 residues long. V was shortened by 6 bases and J by 2 bases, with 11 bases between the two germline ends. CDR3 protein: CASRGTEAYEQYV. The DNA for the CDR3 is TGTGCCAGCAGAGGGACGGAAGCCTACGAGCAGTACGTC.

This clonotype appeared many times. The rearrangement joins TRBV10-3 to TRBJ2-7; D gene uncertain. Trimming left V 2 bases short and J 3 bases short, with 5 bases between. Germline assignment: CDR1 ENHRY and CDR2 SYGVKD. The CDR3 runs to 12 residues. CDR3 protein: CAISEGHYEQYF. The DNA of the CDR3 is TGTGCCATCAGTGAGGGGCACTACGAGCAGTACTTC.

This clonotype was found a few times. The chain uses TRBV2 and TRBJ2-1, with D possibly matching TRBD2 (5 bases). CDR3 length equals 12 residues. Germline assignment: CDR1 SNHLY and CDR2 FYNNEI. V was shortened by 8 bases and J by 2 bases, with 7 bases between the two germline ends. CDR3 protein: CASGEPYNEQFF. Written as DNA, the CDR3 is TGTGCCAGCGGGGAGCCCTACAATGAGCAGTTCTTC.

This clonotype appeared a few times. The rearrangement uses TRBV5-1 and TRBJ1-6, with TRBD1 matching over 8 bases. The CDR3 extends over 15 amino acids. V shed 0 bases and J 9 bases; nucleotides not matched to a gene: 5. The germline V gene encodes CDR1 SGHRS and CDR2 YFSETQ. The chain's CDR3 is CASSLGQGASSPLHF. The CDR3 region has the DNA TGCGCCAGCAGCTTGGGGCAGGGGGCAAGTTCACCCCTCCACTTT.

There are a few counts of this clonotype. The rearrangement links TRBV11-2 to TRBJ2-1, with TRBD2 matching over 8 bases. CDR1 SGHAT and CDR2 FQNNGV come from the germline V gene. The CDR3 consists of 14 residues. The ends lost 1 base at V and 16 bases at J; junction bases unmatched: 12. CDR3 region: CASSLGMAGGQDFF. The CDR3 bases are TGTGCCAGCAGCTTAGGAATGGCGGGAGGTCAGGATTTCTTC.

The V call is TRBV7-6, the J call TRBJ2-1; possibly TRBD2 for D (6 bases). Trimming cost V 1 base and J 2 bases, with 12 bases left between them. Germline V gene lookup returns CDR1 SGHVS and CDR2 FNYEAQ. The CDR3 is 16 residues long. CDR3 nucleotides: TGTGCCAGCAGCTTAGTTCTGGAGGGGCCCTACAATGAGCAGTTCTTC. It translates to CASSLVLEGPYNEQFF.

This chain uses TRBV7-9 with TRBJ2-5; 7 bases align to TRBD1. With V trimmed by 7 bases and J by 14 bases, 16 bases remained unmatched. The CDR3 has 13 residues. The germline CDR1 and CDR2 sequences are SEHNR and FQNEAQ (reference sequence). This CDR3 is CASTYSSGTVKYF. CDR3 nucleotides: TGTGCCAGCACCTATTCATCCGGGACAGTCAAATACTTC.

The V gene is TRBV5-6, the J gene TRBJ2-4; 15 bases match TRBD2. Germline trimming cut 10 bases from V and 0 bases from J; bases unmatched to any gene: 11. The germline V gene has CDR1 SGHDT and CDR2 YYEEEE. The CDR3 covers 18 residues. CDR3 amino acids: CAGFTGTSGRKAKNIQYF. CDR3 sequence (DNA): TGTGCCGGTTTCACCGGGACTAGCGGGAGGAAAGCCAAAAACATTCAGTACTTC.

This chain connects TRBV7-9 to TRBJ2-5; D not resolved. CDR1 and CDR2 (germline): SEHNR, FQNEAQ (reference sequence). Trimming stripped 5 bases from V and 3 bases from J, with 16 bases between. CDR3 length equals 15 residues. CDR3 nucleotide sequence: TGTGCCAGCAGCCCACCCGGCGGAGCAGAAGAGACCCAGTACTTC. As protein: CASSPPGGAEETQYF.

This clonotype was found a few times. The chain links TRBV29-1 to TRBJ2-3, with D tentatively TRBD2 (7 bases). The ends were cut back, 1 base at V and 3 bases at J, with 17 bases in the middle. The CDR3 is made up of 16 amino acids. Germline V lookup: CDR1 SQVTM, CDR2 ANQGSEA. CDR3 nucleotides: TGCAGCGTTGAAGTGTTTTTTGGGGGGGCTACAGATACGCAGTATTTT. Translated, it gives CSVEVFFGGATDTQYF.